Below, 23 T cell receptor beta chains from the same sample are listed, as sequenced in a study of naive and memory T cell subsets. An equimolar mix of two oligonucleotides served as the beta constant-region primer for TRBC1 and TRBC2. TCRdb re-called the UMI-ligation and nested PCR reads with MiXCR, one entry per CDR3 protein. Here the sample spans 70,000 to 95,000 distinct CDR3 sequences, about 6.5% being singletons. Sequenced: central memory CD4+ T cells from blood. These receptors all come from a human donor in good health.

This clonotype was seen a handful of times. The rearrangement links TRBV5-4 to TRBJ1-2, with 8 bases aligning to TRBD1. Trimming cost V 4 bases and J 8 bases; bases outside gene matches: 13. Germline assignment: CDR1 SGHNT and CDR2 YYREEE (reference sequence). CDR3 length: 15 amino acids. CDR3 nucleotides: TGTGCCAGCAGCACGAAGTACGTGACAGGGGTCGGCTACACCTTC. It specifies CASSTKYVTGVGYTF.

The gene calls are TRBV27 and TRBJ1-1, with TRBD1 as a possible D gene (6 bases). Trimming shortened V by 6 bases and J by 1 base, and 18 bases separated the two germline ends. CDR3 length: 16 amino acids. The germline gives CDR1 MNHEY, CDR2 SMNVEV (reference sequence). CDR3 sequence reads: CASRSQGPVANTEAFF. The CDR3 bases are TGTGCCAGCAGATCTCAGGGGCCGGTCGCGAACACTGAAGCTTTCTTT.

This clonotype showed up many times. The chain joins TRBV4-3 to TRBJ1-2; TRBD1 aligns across 12 bases. Per the germline V gene, CDR1 is LGHNA and CDR2 is YSLEER. CDR3 length: 15 residues. J was trimmed by 8 bases and V by 1 base; bases with no gene match: 5. The CDR3 loop reads CASSQAPGQGAGYTF. The CDR3 coding sequence is TGCGCCAGCAGCCAAGCCCCGGGACAGGGGGCCGGCTACACCTTC.

V usage is TRBV5-1 and J usage is TRBJ2-4, with TRBD2 matching 10 bases. Trimming at V came to 5 bases and at J to 0 bases, leaving 11 bases not matched to a gene. Germline lookup yields CDR1 SGHRS and CDR2 YFSETQ. The CDR3 covers 18 residues. The CDR3 region has the DNA TGCGCCAGCAGTGTAGGACTAGCGGCTACCTTAGCCAAAAACATTCAGTACTTC. Encoded protein: CASSVGLAATLAKNIQYF. Complete variable domain (other parts from reference TRBV5-1 and TRBJ2-4): KAGVTQTPRYLIKTRGQQVTLSCSPISGHRSVSWYQQTPGQGLQFLFEYFSETQRNKGNFPGRFSGRQFSNSRSEMNVSTLELGDSALYLCASSVGLAATLAKNIQYFGAGTRLSVL.

This clonotype showed up many times. The chain uses TRBV7-2 and TRBJ2-5, with D possibly TRBD2 on 5 matching bases. Germline V gene data show CDR1 as SGHTA and CDR2 as FQGNSA. The CDR3 has 13 amino acids. Between the trimmed V and J ends, which lost 7 bases and 5 bases, there was a span of 14 bases. CDR3 amino acids: CASNPRRGETQYF. The CDR3 coding sequence is TGTGCCAGCAACCCCCGTCGAGGGGAGACCCAGTACTTC.

J is TRBJ2-2 and V is TRBV25-1; 7 nucleotides match TRBD1. The CDR3 has 14 amino acids. The J segment lost 0 bases and the V segment lost 8 bases, leaving 3 bases of the junction unmatched. Germline CDR1 is MGHDK and CDR2 is SYGVNS. CDR3 residues: CASLGQTNTGELFF. The CDR3 bases are TGTGCCAGCTTGGGACAGACGAACACCGGGGAGCTGTTTTTT.

The chain recombines TRBV6-4 with TRBJ2-2; D gene ambiguous. The germline V gene has CDR1 MRHNA and CDR2 SNTAGT. V was trimmed by 5 bases and J by 1 base, leaving 11 bases between them. The CDR3 contains 15 residues. CDR3 residues: CASSRSSGNTGELFF. The CDR3 coding sequence is TGTGCCAGCAGTAGGTCCTCCGGGAACACCGGGGAGCTGTTTTTT.

This clonotype was found many times. J is TRBJ1-2 and V is TRBV28; 7 nucleotides agree with TRBD1. The germline CDR1 and CDR2 sequences are MDHEN and SYDVKM. After removal of 10 bases from V and 2 bases from J, the junction contained 7 bases not matched to a gene. The CDR3 sequence is 13 residues long. As DNA, the CDR3 is TGTGCCACCAAACCGGGACAGAACTATGGCTACACCTTC. This sequence encodes CATKPGQNYGYTF.

This clonotype occurred many times. The chain uses TRBV29-1 and TRBJ1-1; the match to TRBD1 covers 11 bases. V dropped 5 bases and J dropped 6; count of bases not matched to a gene: 8. Germline V CDR1 and CDR2: SQVTM, ANQGSEA. The CDR3 consists of 14 residues. The CDR3 reads CSVSDRGRGAEAFF. The CDR3, as DNA: TGCAGCGTTTCGGACAGGGGGCGGGGGGCTGAAGCTTTCTTT.

The chain has TRBV7-2 and TRBJ2-1, with D maybe TRBD1 (6 bases). V was clipped by 1 base and J by 6 bases, with 13 bases between them. The germline V gene has CDR1 SGHTA and CDR2 FQGNSA. There are 15 residues in the CDR3. CDR3 region: CASSLGTVKLNEQFF. CDR3 DNA sequence: TGTGCCAGCAGCTTAGGGACAGTTAAACTCAATGAGCAGTTCTTC.

This clonotype was recorded many times. This rearrangement joins TRBV20-1 to TRBJ2-3, with D possibly called TRBD1 or TRBD2 (6 bases each). Looked up from germline, CDR1 is DFQATT and CDR2 is SNEGSKA (reference sequence). Trimming stripped 4 bases from V and 4 bases from J, with 15 bases between. This CDR3 contains 14 residues. The CDR3 loop reads CSATSRGRADTQYF. Here the CDR3 DNA reads TGCAGTGCTACTAGTCGGGGGCGGGCAGATACGCAGTATTTT.

This clonotype has at least ten counts. This chain joins TRBV5-1 and TRBJ2-1, with D uncertain. Trimming cost V 0 bases and J 7 bases, with 14 bases left between them. The CDR3 runs to 15 residues. In germline, CDR1 is SGHRS, CDR2 YFSETQ. The CDR3 spells CASSLGSTVGNEQFF. The DNA of the CDR3 is TGCGCCAGCAGCTTGGGAAGTACTGTCGGTAATGAGCAGTTCTTC.

This clonotype was detected ten times or more. The V and J genes are TRBV9 and TRBJ1-4; 12 bases fit TRBD1. Trimming removed 0 bases from V and 7 bases from J; junction bases left unmatched: 4. The CDR3 has 16 amino acids. CDR1 and CDR2 (germline): SGDLS, YYNGEE. In DNA, the CDR3 is TGTGCCAGCAGCGTAGGGGACAGGGGGCATCGTGAAAAACTGTTTTTT. Its protein is CASSVGDRGHREKLFF.

J is TRBJ2-3 and V is TRBV19, with 8 bases aligning to TRBD2. This CDR3 spans 13 amino acids. The V gene end was trimmed by 6 bases and the J gene end by 6 bases; junction bases not matched to a gene: 5. Germline CDR1 LNHDA, CDR2 SQIVND (reference sequence). The CDR3 DNA reads TGTGCCAGTAGGTTAGCGGGGTCGGATACGCAGTATTTT. This sequence encodes CASRLAGSDTQYF.

There are many counts of this clonotype. V is TRBV7-2 and J is TRBJ1-6; the match to TRBD1 covers 7 bases. Per the germline V gene, CDR1 is SGHTA and CDR2 is FQGNSA. The V gene end was trimmed by 8 bases and the J gene end by 9 bases; junction bases not matched to a gene: 13. The CDR3 is made up of 15 amino acids. CDR3: CASHPQGQIGSPLHF. CDR3 nucleotide sequence: TGTGCCAGCCACCCCCAGGGACAGATTGGTTCACCCCTCCACTTT. The whole variable domain, remainder taken from reference TRBV7-2 and TRBJ1-6, is GAGVSQSPSNKVTEKGKDVELRCDPISGHTALYWYRQSLGQGLEFLIYFQGNSAPDKSGLPSDRFSAERTGGSVSTLTIQRTQQEDSAVYLCASHPQGQIGSPLHFGNGTRLTVT.

This clonotype was seen more than once but under ten times. This sequence joins TRBV18 and TRBJ1-2; D unresolved. CDR1 and CDR2 (germline): KGHSH, LQKENI. Trimming removed 8 bases from V and 8 bases from J, with 18 bases in between. CDR3 length equals 13 residues. CDR3 nucleotides: TGTGCCAGCCGGAACGGGTCCCCCGCGGGCTACACCTTC. It codes for CASRNGSPAGYTF.

V and J are TRBV7-8 and TRBJ2-5; 9 nucleotides match TRBD1. The V gene end was trimmed by 1 base and the J gene end by 6 bases; junction bases not matched to a gene: 6. The germline gives CDR1 SGHVS, CDR2 FQNEAQ. This CDR3 contains 15 residues. CDR3 nucleotides: TGTGCCAGCAGCTTAGTGGGGACAGGGCCCAAGACCCAGTACTTC. Translated: CASSLVGTGPKTQYF.

This clonotype was counted at least ten times. This rearrangement joins TRBV6-2 or TRBV6-3 to TRBJ2-2; perhaps TRBD2 as D (6 bases). V was trimmed by 7 bases and J by 0 bases, leaving 18 bases between them. CDR1 and CDR2 (germline): MNHEY, SVGEGT. This CDR3 region has 17 residues. The CDR3: CASTPQRGSANTGELFF. CDR3 nucleotide sequence: TGTGCCAGCACTCCCCAACGGGGGTCCGCGAACACCGGGGAGCTGTTTTTT.

This clonotype occurred many times. The chain has TRBV30 and TRBJ2-5; tentative D call: TRBD1 (5 bases). Trimming stripped 0 bases from V and 5 bases from J, with 10 bases between. The germline V gene has CDR1 GTSNPN and CDR2 SVGIG (reference sequence). The CDR3 covers 13 residues. CDR3 sequence: CAWSVRRAETQYF. The CDR3 bases are TGTGCCTGGAGTGTACGCAGGGCGGAGACCCAGTACTTC.

This clonotype was seen a few times. This rearrangement joins TRBV20-1 to TRBJ2-7, with D hard to call. V was pared by 1 base and J by 0 bases, with 13 bases between. Germline V gene lookup returns CDR1 DFQATT and CDR2 SNEGSKA (reference sequence). The CDR3 is 15 amino acids. As DNA, the CDR3 is TGCAGTGCTAGAGCAACCCCTGACGTCTCCTACGAGCAGTACTTC. Protein product: CSARATPDVSYEQYF.

This clonotype was counted ten times or more. This chain uses TRBV4-3 with TRBJ1-1, with D possibly matching TRBD1 (5 bases). Trimming took off 4 bases at V and 7 bases at J, with 19 bases between the two ends. The CDR3 totals 15 residues. Per germline, CDR1 LGHNA and CDR2 YSLEER. The CDR3 is CASSPQPTQGGEAFF. CDR3 nucleotide sequence: TGCGCCAGCAGCCCCCAACCGACTCAGGGCGGTGAAGCTTTCTTT.

The chain has TRBV2 and TRBJ2-2; possibly TRBD1 for D (5 bases). From germline, CDR1 is SNHLY and CDR2 FYNNEI. The CDR3 totals 12 residues. The V gene lost 7 bases and the J gene lost 3 bases, with 6 bases spanning the gap. This CDR3 reads CASKQDTGELFF. CDR3 nucleotide sequence: TGTGCCAGCAAACAGGACACCGGGGAGCTGTTTTTT.

This rearrangement joins TRBV4-2 to TRBJ2-5; 9 positions agree with TRBD2. Trimming removed 2 bases from V and 7 bases from J; junction bases left unmatched: 11. Germline V CDR1 and CDR2: LGHNA, YNFKEQ. The CDR3 has 16 amino acids. CDR3 sequence reads: CASSQFLAGAPGTQYF. As DNA, the CDR3 is TGTGCCAGCAGCCAATTTTTAGCGGGGGCCCCGGGGACCCAGTACTTC.